This paragraph covers one TCR beta chain sequence. Its antigen is undetermined. Assay used: immunoSEQ multiplex PCR; TCRdb lists only in-frame clones, some missing. Altogether tens of thousands of clones are present, more than 80% being singletons, with the ten largest covering roughly 0.23%. Germline assignment: CDR1 MGHRA and CDR2 YSYEKL. This CDR3 is 13 amino acids long. The V end lost 3 bases, the J end lost 5 bases, and 10 bases lay between the germline ends. These data come from a study of siplizumab effects on memory and regulatory T cells. General study findings and limits: Unstimulated subsets accounted for the mapping of only a minor share of the clones that were alloreactive.

Unstimulated naive, memory, effector memory and TEMRA subsets from a few donor pairs have been sequenced, the authors report. The clonotype comes from a human donor in good health. The sequencing input was naive CD4+ T cells sorted from blood. The chain uses TRBV4-1 and TRBJ1-1; no clear D. The CDR3 coding sequence is TGCGCCAGCAGCCAGACTACCGGAACTGAAGCTTTCTTT. This gives the protein CASSQTTGTEAFF.